A selection of T cell receptor beta chains follows, all from one sample in a study of blood T cell repertoires in COVID-19. Method: immunoSEQ multiplex PCR; TCRdb's copy keeps in-frame clones and lacks some. The top ten hold 43% of the sample, which has about 56,000 clones, 89% seen once. The sequencing input was peripheral blood. The receptors were sampled from an older woman with COVID-19, enrolled during active disease. The conserved cysteine and the conserved F or W are not part of the CDR3 here.

TRBV29-1 SASPPTGEGTDTQY
TRBV5-1 ASSVGTGGPSNEQF
TRBV28 ASGPGDQIYEQY
TRBV19 ASSIDSNSPLH
TRBV4-1 ASSYRGQGYGYT
TRBV3-1/TRBV3-2 ASSQDQSRAWETQY
TRBV4-3 ASSLTGVGTEAF
TRBV30 AWSAVLAGGIYEQY
TRBV19 ASSMGTSGANEQF
TRBV11-2 ASSKITTDTQY
TRBV2 ASKEESGTETQY
TRBV29-1 SVEDGQAGGNTIY
TRBV19 ASSPNRDTEAF
TRBV30 AWSPLGAGDEETQY
TRBV7-9 ASSPDSSYEQY
TRBV18 ASSPDYTQY
TRBV7-2 ASSLGGGRSNQPQH
TRBV29-1 SGTRVDRAGGYT
TRBV18 ASSLGGAGGQPQH
TRBV12-3/TRBV12-4 ASSPGLQGELF
TRBV4-3 ASSQGPGQSYEQY
TRBV7-2 ASSGDRSSYNSPLH
TRBV6-6 ASSYSPRLPYNEQF
TRBV5-6 ASSLAGGTDSPLH
TRBV5-6 ASSFPGQPKF
TRBV25-1 ASSDSFIQY
TRBV9 ASAGKRGTEAF
TRBV28 AERGGMNTEAF
TRBV14 ASSLRLQGASEAF
TRBV3-1/TRBV3-2 ASAVVRETQY
TRBV6-2/TRBV6-3 ASSYRTGGRTGELF
TRBV10-3 ATPGAPNTGSNTEAF
TRBV25-1 ASSDGQGAFYGYT
TRBV4-3 ASSQVGRGKDTQY
TRBV7-2 ASSLDGTNQPQH
TRBV19 ASSPEGYPTYEQY
TRBV12-3/TRBV12-4 ASSLDRGGKLF
TRBV9 ASSVDGRWGNEQF
TRBV10-2 ASSGTGVAQY
TRBV7-8 ASSFGRTSAGAF
TRBV2 ASSELGTANTEAF
TRBV19 ASRTLANTGELF
TRBV15 ATSRSLWDRGDEKLF
TRBV6-1 ASSDSAVYYGYT
TRBV5-4 ASSLLAGTGELF
TRBV5-1 ASSLTLPRGASYEQY
TRBV6-6 ASSSLLGNTIY
TRBV7-2 ASSLAGALTGELF
TRBV5-1 ASSLTSGDNEQF
TRBV13 ASSSFSTTTYEQY
TRBV30 AWSWASNQPQH
TRBV29-1 SVEDRRDVWFRNTEAF
TRBV6-4 ASSPGQGNSPLH
TRBV7-2 ASSPWSREHSPLH
TRBV4-2 ASSQAEAATGHYEQY
TRBV5-5 ASSPNRATTLPLH
TRBV27 ASSTTSGGSGETQY